The clone carrying this T cell receptor (beta chain) has only a few counts. The target antigen is unknown. The source of the sample is a study of response to subunit inactivated influenza vaccine. Overall study findings and caveats: Authors suggested seasonal influenza vaccinations each recruit few new T cells.

One entry per CDR3 protein, called by TCRdb with MiXCR from the RT-PCR reads. The sample shows approximately 570,000 distinct CDR3 sequences, 7.6% of them seen only once. Germline V gene sequence: CDR1 DFQATT, CDR2 SNEGSKA (reference sequence). The CDR3 runs to 14 residues. The V end lost 4 bases, the J end lost 5 bases, and 16 bases lay between the germline ends. The sequences come from PBMCs from blood, collected about 23 months after vaccination. The clonotype comes from a man between 45 and 75 years old who received an inactivated influenza vaccine. V is TRBV20-1 and J is TRBJ2-3; D is unclear. CDR3 nucleotide sequence: TGCAGTGCTACCCCGGTATCAAAGAGAGATACGCAGTATTTT. The encoded protein is CSATPVSKRDTQYF.